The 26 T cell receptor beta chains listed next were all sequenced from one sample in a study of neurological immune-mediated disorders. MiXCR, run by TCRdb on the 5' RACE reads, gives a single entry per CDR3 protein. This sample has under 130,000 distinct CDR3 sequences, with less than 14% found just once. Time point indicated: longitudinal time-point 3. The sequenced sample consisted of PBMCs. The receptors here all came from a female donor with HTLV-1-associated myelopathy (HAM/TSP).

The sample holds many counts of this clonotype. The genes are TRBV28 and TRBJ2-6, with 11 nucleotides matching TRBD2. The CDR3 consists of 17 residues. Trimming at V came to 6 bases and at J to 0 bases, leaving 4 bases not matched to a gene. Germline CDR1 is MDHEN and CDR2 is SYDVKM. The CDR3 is CASRTSGVISGANVLTF. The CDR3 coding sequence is TGTGCCAGCAGGACTAGCGGGGTTATCTCTGGGGCCAACGTCCTGACTTTC.

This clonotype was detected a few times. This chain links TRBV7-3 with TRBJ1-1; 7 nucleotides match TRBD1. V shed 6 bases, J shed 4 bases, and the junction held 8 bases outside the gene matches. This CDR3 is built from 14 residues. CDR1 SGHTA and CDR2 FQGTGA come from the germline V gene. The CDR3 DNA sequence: TGTGCCAGCAGATCCGGTGCAGGGGGCACTGAAGCTTTCTTT. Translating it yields CASRSGAGGTEAFF.

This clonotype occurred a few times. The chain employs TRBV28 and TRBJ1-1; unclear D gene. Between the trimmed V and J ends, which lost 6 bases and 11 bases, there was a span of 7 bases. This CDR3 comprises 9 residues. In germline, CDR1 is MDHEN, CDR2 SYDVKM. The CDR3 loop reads CASSFVAFF. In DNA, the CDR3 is TGTGCCAGCAGCTTCGTGGCTTTCTTT.

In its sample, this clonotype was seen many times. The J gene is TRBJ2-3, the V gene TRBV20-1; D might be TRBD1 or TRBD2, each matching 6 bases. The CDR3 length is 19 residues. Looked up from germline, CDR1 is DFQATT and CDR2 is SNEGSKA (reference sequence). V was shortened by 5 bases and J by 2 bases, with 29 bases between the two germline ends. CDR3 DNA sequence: TGCAGTGCTCGAGTCACAGGGCTCTTCAACGGGGGATACACAGATACGCAGTATTTT. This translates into CSARVTGLFNGGYTDTQYF.

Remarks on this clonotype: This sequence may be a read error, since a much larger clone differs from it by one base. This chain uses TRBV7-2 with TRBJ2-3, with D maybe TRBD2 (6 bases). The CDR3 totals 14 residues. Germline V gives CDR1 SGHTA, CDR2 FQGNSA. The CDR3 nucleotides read TGTGCCAGCAGCTTAGGAACTAGCAAAGATACGCAGTATTTT. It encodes CASSLGTSKDTQYF. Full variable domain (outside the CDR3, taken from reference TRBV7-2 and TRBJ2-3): GAGVSQSPSNKVTEKGKDVELRCDPISGHTALYWYRQSLGQGLEFLIYFQGNSAPDKSGLPSDRFSAERTGGSVSTLTIQRTQQEDSAVYLCASSLGTSKDTQYFGPGTRLTVL.

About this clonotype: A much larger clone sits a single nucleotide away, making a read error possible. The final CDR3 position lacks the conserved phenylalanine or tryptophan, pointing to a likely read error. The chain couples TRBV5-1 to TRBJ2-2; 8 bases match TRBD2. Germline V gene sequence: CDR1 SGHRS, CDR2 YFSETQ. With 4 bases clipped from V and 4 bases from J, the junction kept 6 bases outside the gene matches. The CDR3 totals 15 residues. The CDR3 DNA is TGCGCCAGCAGCCTGGCGGGGGGCGGCACCGGGGAGCTGTTTTTA. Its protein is CASSLAGGGTGELFL.

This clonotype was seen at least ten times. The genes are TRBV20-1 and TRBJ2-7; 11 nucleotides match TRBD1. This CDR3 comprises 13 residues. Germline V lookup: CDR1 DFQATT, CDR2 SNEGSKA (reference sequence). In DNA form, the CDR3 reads TGCAGAGCCGGACAGGGGGCGGGCTACGAGCAGTACTTC. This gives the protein CRAGQGAGYEQYF.

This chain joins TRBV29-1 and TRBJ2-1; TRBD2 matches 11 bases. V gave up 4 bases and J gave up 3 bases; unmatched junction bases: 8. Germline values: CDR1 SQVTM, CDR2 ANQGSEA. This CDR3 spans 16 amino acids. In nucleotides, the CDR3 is TGCAGCGTTGCCCCTCAGACTAGCGGGGTCTACAATGAGCAGTTCTTC. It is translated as CSVAPQTSGVYNEQFF.

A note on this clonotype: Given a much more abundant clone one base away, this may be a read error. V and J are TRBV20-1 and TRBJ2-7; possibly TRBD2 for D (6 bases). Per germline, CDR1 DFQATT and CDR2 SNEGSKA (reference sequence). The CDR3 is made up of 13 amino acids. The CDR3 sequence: CSAQAGTLNERYF. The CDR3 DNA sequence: TGCAGTGCCCAGGCGGGGACGTTAAACGAGCGGTACTTC.

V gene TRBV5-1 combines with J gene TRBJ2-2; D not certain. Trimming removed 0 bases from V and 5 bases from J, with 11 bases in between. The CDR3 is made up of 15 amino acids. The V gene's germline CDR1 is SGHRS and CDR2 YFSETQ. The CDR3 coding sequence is TGCGCCAGCAGCTTGGGCTCGGCGGCTACCGGGGAGCTGTTTTTT. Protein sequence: CASSLGSAATGELFF.

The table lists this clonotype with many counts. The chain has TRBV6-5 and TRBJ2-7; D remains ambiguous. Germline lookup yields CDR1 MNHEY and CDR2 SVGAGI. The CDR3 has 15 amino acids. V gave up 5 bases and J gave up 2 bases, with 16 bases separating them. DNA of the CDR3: TGTGCCAGCAGTCAGTGGACCCGAAGCGCCTACGAGCAGTACTTC. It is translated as CASSQWTRSAYEQYF.

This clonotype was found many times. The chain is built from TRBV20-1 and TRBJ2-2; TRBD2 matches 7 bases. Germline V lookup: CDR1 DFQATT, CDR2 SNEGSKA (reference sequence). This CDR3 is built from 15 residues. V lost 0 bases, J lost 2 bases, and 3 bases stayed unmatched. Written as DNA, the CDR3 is TGCAGTGCTAGAGATGGGGGGGGAAACACCGGGGAGCTGTTTTTT. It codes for CSARDGGGNTGELFF.

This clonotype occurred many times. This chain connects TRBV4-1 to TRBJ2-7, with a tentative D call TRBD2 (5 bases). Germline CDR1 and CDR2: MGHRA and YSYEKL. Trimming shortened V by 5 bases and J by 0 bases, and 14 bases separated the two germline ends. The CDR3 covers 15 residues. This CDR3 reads CASSTNRGSSYEQYF. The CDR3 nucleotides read TGCGCCAGCAGCACTAATCGGGGAAGCTCCTACGAGCAGTACTTC.

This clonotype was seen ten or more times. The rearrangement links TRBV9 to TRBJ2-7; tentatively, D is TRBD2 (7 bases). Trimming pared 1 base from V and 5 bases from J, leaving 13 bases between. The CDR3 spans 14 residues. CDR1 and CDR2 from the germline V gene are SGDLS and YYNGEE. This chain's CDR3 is CASSVRGAFDEQYF. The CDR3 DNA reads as TGTGCCAGCAGCGTACGGGGGGCCTTCGACGAGCAGTACTTC. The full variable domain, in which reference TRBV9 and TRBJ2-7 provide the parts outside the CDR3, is DSGVTQTPKHLITATGQRVTLRCSPRSGDLSVYWYQQSLDQGLQFLIQYYNGEERAKGNILERFSAQQFPDLHSELNLSSLELGDSALYFCASSVRGAFDEQYFGPGTRLTVT.

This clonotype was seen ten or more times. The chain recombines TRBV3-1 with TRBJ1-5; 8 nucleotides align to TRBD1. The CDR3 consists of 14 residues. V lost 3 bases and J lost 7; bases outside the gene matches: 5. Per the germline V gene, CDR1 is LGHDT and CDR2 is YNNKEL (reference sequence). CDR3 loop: CASSQHDRGQPQHF. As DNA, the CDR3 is TGTGCCAGCAGCCAGCATGACAGGGGACAGCCCCAGCATTTT.

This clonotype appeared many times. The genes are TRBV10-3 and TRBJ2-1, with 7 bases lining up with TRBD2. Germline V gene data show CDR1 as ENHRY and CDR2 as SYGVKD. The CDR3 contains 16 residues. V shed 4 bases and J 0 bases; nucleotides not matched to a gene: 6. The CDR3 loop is CAISGGGSSSYNEQFF. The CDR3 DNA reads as TGTGCCATCAGTGGGGGAGGGTCCAGCTCCTACAATGAGCAGTTCTTC.

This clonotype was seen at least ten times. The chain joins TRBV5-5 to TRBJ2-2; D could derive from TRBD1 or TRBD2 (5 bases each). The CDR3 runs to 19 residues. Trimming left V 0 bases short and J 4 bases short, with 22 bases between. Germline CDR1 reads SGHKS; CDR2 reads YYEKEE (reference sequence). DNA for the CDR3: TGTGCCAGCAGCTTGGAGTATACCAGTCGGGGACGGGGCACCGGGGAGCTGTTTTTT. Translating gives CASSLEYTSRGRGTGELFF.

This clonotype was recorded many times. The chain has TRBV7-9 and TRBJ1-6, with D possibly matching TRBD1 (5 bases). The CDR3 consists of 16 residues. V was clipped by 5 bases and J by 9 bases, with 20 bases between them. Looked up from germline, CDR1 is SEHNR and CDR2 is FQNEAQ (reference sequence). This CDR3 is CASSPRGGTAASPLHF. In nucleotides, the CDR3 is TGTGCCAGCAGCCCTCGGGGGGGGACCGCCGCTTCACCCCTCCACTTT.

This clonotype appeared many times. The CDR3 sequence: CASSFRDSNTDTQYF. CDR3 DNA sequence: TGCGCCAGCAGCTTCCGGGACAGCAACACAGATACGCAGTATTTT. The gene calls are TRBV5-1 and TRBJ2-3; 7 positions match TRBD1. The length of the CDR3 is 15 residues. V lost 2 bases to trimming and J lost 2 bases; unmatched junction nucleotides: 5. Germline V gives CDR1 SGHRS, CDR2 YFSETQ.

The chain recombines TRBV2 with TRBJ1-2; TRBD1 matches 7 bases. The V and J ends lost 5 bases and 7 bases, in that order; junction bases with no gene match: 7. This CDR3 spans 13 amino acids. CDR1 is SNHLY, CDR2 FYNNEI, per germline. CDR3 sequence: CASSTTGRGGYTF. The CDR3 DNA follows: TGTGCCAGCAGTACGACAGGGCGTGGTGGCTACACCTTC.

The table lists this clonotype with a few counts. The CDR3 region has the DNA TGTGCCAGCTCACGCGCTAGCTCAGGCACAGATACGCAGTATTTT. Translation: CASSRASSGTDTQYF. The rearrangement joins TRBV18 to TRBJ2-3; D perhaps matches TRBD2 (5 bases). CDR1 is KGHSH and CDR2 is LQKENI in the germline V gene. The CDR3 sequence is 15 residues long. Trimming cost V 4 bases and J 1 base, with 12 bases left between them.

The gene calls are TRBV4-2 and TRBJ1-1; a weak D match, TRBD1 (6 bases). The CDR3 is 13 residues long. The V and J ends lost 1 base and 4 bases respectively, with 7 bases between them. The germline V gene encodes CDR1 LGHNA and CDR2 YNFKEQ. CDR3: CASSQVGGTEAFF. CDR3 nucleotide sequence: TGTGCCAGCAGCCAAGTAGGGGGCACTGAAGCTTTCTTT.

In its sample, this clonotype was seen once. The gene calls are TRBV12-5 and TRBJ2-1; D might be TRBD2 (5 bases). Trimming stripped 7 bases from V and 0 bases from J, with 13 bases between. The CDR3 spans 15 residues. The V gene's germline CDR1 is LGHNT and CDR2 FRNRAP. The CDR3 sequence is CASASRVSSYNEQFF. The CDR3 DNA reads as TGTGCTAGTGCCTCGAGGGTGAGCTCCTACAATGAGCAGTTCTTC.

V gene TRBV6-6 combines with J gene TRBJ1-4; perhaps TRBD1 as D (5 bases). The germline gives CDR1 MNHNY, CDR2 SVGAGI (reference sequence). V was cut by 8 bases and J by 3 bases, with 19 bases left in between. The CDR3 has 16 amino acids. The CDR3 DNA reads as TGTGCCAGCGGACCGGGAGGGGCAGGCTCTAATGAAAAACTGTTTTTT. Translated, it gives CASGPGGAGSNEKLFF.

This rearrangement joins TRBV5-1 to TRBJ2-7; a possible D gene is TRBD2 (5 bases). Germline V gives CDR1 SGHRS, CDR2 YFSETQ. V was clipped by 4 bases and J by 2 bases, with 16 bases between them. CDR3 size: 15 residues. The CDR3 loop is CASSLMAAATYEQYF. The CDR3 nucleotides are TGCGCCAGCAGCCTCATGGCAGCGGCTACCTACGAGCAGTACTTC.

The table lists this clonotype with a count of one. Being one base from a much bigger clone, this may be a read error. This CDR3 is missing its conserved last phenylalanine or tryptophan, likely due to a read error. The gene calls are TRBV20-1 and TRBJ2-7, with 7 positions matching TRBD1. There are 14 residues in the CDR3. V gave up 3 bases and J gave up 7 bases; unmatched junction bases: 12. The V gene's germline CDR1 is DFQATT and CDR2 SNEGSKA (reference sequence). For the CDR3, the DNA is TGCAGTGCTAGTTCGATTAAGGGGGCGAAAGAGCAGTACCTC. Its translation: CSASSIKGAKEQYL.